These 4 T cell receptor beta chains were all obtained from the same sample, sequenced in a study of T cells after posttransplantation cyclophosphamide. Cyclophosphamide on days +3 and +4 followed busulfan-fludarabine conditioning and a marrow graft. Using immunoSEQ multiplex PCR, the repertoire was profiled, and TCRdb retains in-frame clones only, with some absent. The sample carries 6,100 or so clones, almost 75% recorded once. Here the sequenced sample was PBMCs, taken just under 1,500 days after allogeneic stem cell transplant with posttransplant cyclophosphamide. Receptor source: a young adult male patient who received an allogeneic stem cell transplant from a related donor, was CMV-positive, and had acute GVHD only. The graft donor may be the source of some T cells.

The rearrangement joins TRBV27 to TRBJ1-2; weak D call: TRBD1 (5 bases). The CDR3 runs 12 residues. V shed 4 bases and J shed 7 bases, with 10 bases lying between them. CDR1 MNHEY and CDR2 SMNVEV come from the germline V gene (reference sequence). Here the CDR3 reads CASSSQGTGYTF. CDR3 bases: TGTGCCAGCAGTTCCCAGGGAACTGGCTACACCTTC.

V is TRBV7-8 and J is TRBJ2-5; 16 bases agree with TRBD2. This CDR3 spans 17 amino acids. Looked up from germline, CDR1 is SGHVS and CDR2 is FQNEAQ. The V segment lost 5 bases and the J segment 3 bases; nucleotides outside the gene matches: 6. CDR3 coding DNA: TGTGCCAGCAGCCCCCAAGGGACTAGCGGGGGGGAAGAGACCCAGTACTTC. Its protein product is CASSPQGTSGGEETQYF.

V and J are TRBV19 and TRBJ1-1, with a possible D match to TRBD1 (5 bases). Germline V CDR1 and CDR2: LNHDA, SQIVND (reference sequence). V lost 4 bases to trimming and J lost 1 base, with 19 bases between them. This CDR3 region has 17 residues. The CDR3, as DNA: TGTGCCAGTAGTAAAAGGGGCGGCCGGGCTGGGAACACTGAAGCTTTCTTT. Encoded protein: CASSKRGGRAGNTEAFF. The entire variable domain, with the rest obtained from reference TRBV19 and TRBJ1-1, is as follows: DGGITQSPKYLFRKEGQNVTLSCEQNLNHDAMYWYRQDPGQGLRLIYYSQIVNDFQKGDIAEGYSVSREKKESFPLTVTSAQKNPTAFYLCASSKRGGRAGNTEAFFGQGTRLTVV.

The chain is built from TRBV5-1 and TRBJ2-3, with a tentative D call TRBD2 (5 bases). Per the germline V gene, CDR1 is SGHRS and CDR2 is YFSETQ. This CDR3 is built from 14 residues. With 2 bases removed from V and 5 bases from J, the gap between germline ends came to 12 bases. The CDR3 DNA follows: TGCGCCAGCAGCTTCACGGGCCGGGGAGATACGCAGTATTTT. Protein product: CASSFTGRGDTQYF.